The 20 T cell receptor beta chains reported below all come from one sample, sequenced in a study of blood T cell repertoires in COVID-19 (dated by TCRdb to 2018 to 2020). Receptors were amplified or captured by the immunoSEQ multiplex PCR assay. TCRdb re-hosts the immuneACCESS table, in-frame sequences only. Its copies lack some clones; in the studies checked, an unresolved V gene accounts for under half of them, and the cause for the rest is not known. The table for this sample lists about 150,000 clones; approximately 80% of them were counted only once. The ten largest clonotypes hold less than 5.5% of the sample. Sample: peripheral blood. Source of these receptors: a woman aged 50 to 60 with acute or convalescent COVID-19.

The CDR3: CASKTRGEFSPLHF. The DNA for the CDR3 is TGTGCCAGCAAAACCAGGGGGGAGTTTTCACCCCTCCACTTT. This chain uses TRBV28 with TRBJ1-6; 7 bases map to TRBD1. The V gene end was trimmed by 7 bases and the J gene end by 9 bases; junction bases not matched to a gene: 9. There are 14 residues in the CDR3. CDR1 and CDR2 from the germline V gene are MDHEN and SYDVKM.

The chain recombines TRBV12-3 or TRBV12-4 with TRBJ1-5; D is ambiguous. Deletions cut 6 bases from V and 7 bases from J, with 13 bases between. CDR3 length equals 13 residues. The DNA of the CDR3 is TGTGCCAGCAGCCGGACTAGAACGCAGCCCCAGCATTTT. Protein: CASSRTRTQPQHF.

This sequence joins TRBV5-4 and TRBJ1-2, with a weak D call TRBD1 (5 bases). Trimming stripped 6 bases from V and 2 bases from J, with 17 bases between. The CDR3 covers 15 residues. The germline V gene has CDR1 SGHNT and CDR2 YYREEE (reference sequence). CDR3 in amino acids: CASTPGGWGNYGYTF. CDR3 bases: TGTGCCAGCACCCCAGGAGGGTGGGGGAACTATGGCTACACCTTC.

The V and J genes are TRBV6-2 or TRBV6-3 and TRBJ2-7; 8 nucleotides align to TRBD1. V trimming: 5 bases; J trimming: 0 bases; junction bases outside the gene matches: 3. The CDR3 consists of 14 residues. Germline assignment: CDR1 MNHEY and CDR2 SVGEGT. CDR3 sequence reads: CASSRQGSSYEQYF. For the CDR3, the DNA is TGTGCCAGCAGTAGACAGGGGAGCTCCTACGAGCAGTACTTC.

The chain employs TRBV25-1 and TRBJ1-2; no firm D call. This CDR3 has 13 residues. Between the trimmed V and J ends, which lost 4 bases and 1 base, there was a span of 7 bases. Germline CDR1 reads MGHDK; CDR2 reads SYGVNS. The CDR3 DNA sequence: TGTGCCAGCAGTGCCAGTCTTAACTATGGCTACACCTTC. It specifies CASSASLNYGYTF.

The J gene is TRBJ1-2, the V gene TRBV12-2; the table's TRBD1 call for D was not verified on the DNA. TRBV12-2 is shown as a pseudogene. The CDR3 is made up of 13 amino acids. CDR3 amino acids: CASRSEQGYGYTF. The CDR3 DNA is TGTGCAAGTCGCTCAGAACAGGGCTATGGCTACACCTTC.

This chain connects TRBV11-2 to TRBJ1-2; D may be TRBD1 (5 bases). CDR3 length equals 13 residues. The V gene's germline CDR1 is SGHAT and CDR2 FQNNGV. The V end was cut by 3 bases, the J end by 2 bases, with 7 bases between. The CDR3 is CASSLGGNYGYTF. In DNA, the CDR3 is TGTGCCAGCAGCTTGGGGGGGAACTATGGCTACACCTTC. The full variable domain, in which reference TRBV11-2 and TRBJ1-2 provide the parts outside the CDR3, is EAGVAQSPRYKIIEKRQSVAFWCNPISGHATLYWYQQILGQGPKLLIQFQNNGVVDDSQLPKDRFSAERLKGVDSTLKIQPAKLEDSAVYLCASSLGGNYGYTFGSGTRLTVV.

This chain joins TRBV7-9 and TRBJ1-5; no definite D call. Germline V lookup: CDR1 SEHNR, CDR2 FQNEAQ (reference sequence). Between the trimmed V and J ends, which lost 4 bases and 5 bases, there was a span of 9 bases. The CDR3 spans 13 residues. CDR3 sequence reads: CASSSGSDQPQHF. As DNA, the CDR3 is TGTGCCAGCAGCTCGGGTTCGGATCAGCCCCAGCATTTT. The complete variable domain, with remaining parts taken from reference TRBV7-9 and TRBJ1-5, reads DTGVSQNPRHKITKRGQNVTFRCDPISEHNRLYWYRQTLGQGPEFLTYFQNEAQLEKSRLLSDRFSAERPKGSFSTLEIQRTEQGDSAMYLCASSSGSDQPQHFGDGTRLSIL.

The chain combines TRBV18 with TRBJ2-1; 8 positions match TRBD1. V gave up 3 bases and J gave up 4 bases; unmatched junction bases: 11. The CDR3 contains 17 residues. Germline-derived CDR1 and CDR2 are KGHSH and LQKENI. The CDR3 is CASSPVLGTGHYNEQFF. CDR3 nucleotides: TGTGCCAGCTCACCCGTGCTAGGGACAGGACATTACAATGAGCAGTTCTTC.

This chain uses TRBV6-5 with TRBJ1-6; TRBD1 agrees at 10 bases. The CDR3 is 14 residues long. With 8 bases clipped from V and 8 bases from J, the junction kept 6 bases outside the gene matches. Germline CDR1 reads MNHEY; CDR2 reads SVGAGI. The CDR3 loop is CASAGTGEYSPLHF. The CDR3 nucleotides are TGTGCCAGCGCCGGGACAGGGGAGTATTCACCCCTCCACTTT.

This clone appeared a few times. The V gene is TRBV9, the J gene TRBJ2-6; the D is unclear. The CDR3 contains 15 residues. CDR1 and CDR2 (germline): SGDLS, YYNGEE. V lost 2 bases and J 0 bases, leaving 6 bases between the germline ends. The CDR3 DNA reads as TGTGCCAGCAGCGTGATGAGCTCTGGGGCCAACGTCCTGACTTTC. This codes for CASSVMSSGANVLTF. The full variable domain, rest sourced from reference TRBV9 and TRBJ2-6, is DSGVTQTPKHLITATGQRVTLRCSPRSGDLSVYWYQQSLDQGLQFLIQYYNGEERAKGNILERFSAQQFPDLHSELNLSSLELGDSALYFCASSVMSSGANVLTFGAGSRLTVL.

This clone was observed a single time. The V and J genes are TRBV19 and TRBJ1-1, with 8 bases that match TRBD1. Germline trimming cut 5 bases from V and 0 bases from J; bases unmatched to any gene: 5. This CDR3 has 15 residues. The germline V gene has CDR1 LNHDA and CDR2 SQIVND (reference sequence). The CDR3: CASSPRQGMNTEAFF. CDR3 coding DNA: TGTGCCAGTAGTCCTCGACAGGGGATGAACACTGAAGCTTTCTTT.

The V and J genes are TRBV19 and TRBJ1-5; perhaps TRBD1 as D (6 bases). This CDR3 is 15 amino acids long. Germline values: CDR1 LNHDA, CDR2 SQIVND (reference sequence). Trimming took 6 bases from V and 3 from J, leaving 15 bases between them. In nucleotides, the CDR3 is TGTGCCAGTAGCGCCGGCGGACAGTTCAATCAGCCCCAGCATTTT. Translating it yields CASSAGGQFNQPQHF.

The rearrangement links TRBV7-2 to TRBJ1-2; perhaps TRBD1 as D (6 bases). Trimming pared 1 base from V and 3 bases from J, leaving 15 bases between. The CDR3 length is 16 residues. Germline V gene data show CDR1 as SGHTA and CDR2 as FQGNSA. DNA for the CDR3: TGTGCCAGCAGCTTAGTTCGCCCAGGGGTCGACTATGGCTACACCTTC. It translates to CASSLVRPGVDYGYTF.

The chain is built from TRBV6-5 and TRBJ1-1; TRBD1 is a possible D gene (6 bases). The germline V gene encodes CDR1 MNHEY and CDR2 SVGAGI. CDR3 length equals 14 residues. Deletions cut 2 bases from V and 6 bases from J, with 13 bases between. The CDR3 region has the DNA TGTGCCAGCAGTTACGGGAGGGGGGAATCTGAAGCTTTCTTT. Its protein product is CASSYGRGESEAFF.

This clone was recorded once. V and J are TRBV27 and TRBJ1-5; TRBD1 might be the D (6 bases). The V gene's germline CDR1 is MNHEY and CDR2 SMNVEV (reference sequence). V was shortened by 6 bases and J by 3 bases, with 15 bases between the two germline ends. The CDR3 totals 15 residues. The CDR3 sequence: CASSLEHRANQPQHF. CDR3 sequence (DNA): TGTGCCAGCAGCTTGGAACACAGGGCCAATCAGCCCCAGCATTTT.

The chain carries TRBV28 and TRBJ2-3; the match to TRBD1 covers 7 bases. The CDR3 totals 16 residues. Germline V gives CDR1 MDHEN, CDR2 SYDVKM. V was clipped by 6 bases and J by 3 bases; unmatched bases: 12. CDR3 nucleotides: TGTGCCAGCAGCGGCGGACAGGCTAGCCCGACAGATACGCAGTATTTT. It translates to CASSGGQASPTDTQYF.

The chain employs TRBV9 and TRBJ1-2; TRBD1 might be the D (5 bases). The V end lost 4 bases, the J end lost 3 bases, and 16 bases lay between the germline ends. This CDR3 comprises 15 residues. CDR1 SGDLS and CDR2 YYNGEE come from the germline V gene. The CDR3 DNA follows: TGTGCCAGCAGCCCAGGGAGTAGGGAGGACTATGGCTACACCTTC. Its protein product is CASSPGSREDYGYTF.

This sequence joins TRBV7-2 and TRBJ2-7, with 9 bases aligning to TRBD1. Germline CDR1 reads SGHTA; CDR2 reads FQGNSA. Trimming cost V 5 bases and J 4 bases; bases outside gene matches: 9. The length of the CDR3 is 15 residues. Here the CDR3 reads CASSKQPGQGYEQYF. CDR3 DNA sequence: TGTGCCAGCAGCAAGCAGCCGGGACAGGGTTACGAGCAGTACTTC. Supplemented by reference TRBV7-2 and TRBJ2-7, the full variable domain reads GAGVSQSPSNKVTEKGKDVELRCDPISGHTALYWYRQSLGQGLEFLIYFQGNSAPDKSGLPSDRFSAERTGGSVSTLTIQRTQQEDSAVYLCASSKQPGQGYEQYFGPGTRLTVT.

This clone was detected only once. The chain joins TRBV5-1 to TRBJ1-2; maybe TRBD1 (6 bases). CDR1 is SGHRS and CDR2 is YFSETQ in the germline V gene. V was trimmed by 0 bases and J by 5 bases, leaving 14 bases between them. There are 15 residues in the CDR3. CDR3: CASSLGQAEPYGYTF. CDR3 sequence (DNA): TGCGCCAGCAGCTTGGGACAGGCAGAACCTTATGGCTACACCTTC.